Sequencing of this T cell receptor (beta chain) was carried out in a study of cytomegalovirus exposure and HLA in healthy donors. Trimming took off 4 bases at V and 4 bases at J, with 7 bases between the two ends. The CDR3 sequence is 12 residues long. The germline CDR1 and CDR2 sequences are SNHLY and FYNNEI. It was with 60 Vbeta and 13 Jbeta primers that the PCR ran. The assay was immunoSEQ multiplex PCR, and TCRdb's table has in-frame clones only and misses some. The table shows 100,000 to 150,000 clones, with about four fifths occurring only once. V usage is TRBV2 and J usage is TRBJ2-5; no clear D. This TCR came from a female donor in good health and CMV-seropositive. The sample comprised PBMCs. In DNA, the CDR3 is TGTGCCAGCAGTGCCCAGGTAGAGACCCAGTACTTC. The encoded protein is CASSAQVETQYF.